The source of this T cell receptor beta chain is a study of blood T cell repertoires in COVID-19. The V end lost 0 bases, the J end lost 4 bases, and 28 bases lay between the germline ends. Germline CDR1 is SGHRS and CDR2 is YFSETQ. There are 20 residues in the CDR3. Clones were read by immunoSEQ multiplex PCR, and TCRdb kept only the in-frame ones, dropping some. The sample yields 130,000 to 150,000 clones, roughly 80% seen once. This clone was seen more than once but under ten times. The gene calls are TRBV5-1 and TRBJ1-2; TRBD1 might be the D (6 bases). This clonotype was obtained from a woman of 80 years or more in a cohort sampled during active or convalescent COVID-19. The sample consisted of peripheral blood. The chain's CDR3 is CASSLVMQQGRGRFIYGYTF. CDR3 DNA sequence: TGCGCCAGCAGCTTGGTGATGCAACAGGGTAGAGGGCGGTTCATCTATGGCTACACCTTC.